The 22 T cell receptor beta chains reported below all come from one sample, sequenced in a study of naive and memory T cell subsets. Amplification of ligated cDNA took four PCR rounds with SP2 and nested alpha and beta constant primers. From the UMI-ligation and nested PCR reads, TCRdb called clonotypes with MiXCR, one entry per CDR3 protein. The repertoire holds approximately 21,000 distinct CDR3 sequences, with 5.5% to 7.5% as singletons. Treatment indicated: skin biopsy from PPD injection site in Mantoux-positive individual. A UMI-containing oligonucleotide was joined by 3' ligation to the TCR cDNA template. The source material was skin, sampled from a tuberculin skin test site. Receptors were obtained from an adult in good health.

The V call is TRBV9, the J call TRBJ2-7; the D gene is possibly TRBD1 (5 bases). Trimming took off 0 bases at V and 2 bases at J, with 12 bases between the two ends. The CDR3 is 15 residues long. CDR1 is SGDLS, CDR2 YYNGEE, per germline. The CDR3 bases are TGTGCCAGCAGCGTAGCTGCATCCAGGGCCTACGAGCAGTACTTC. Translating gives CASSVAASRAYEQYF.

In this sample, this clonotype turned up many times. This sequence joins TRBV20-1 and TRBJ2-7; TRBD1 matches 8 bases. V dropped 4 bases and J dropped 0; count of bases not matched to a gene: 5. Germline assignment: CDR1 DFQATT and CDR2 SNEGSKA (reference sequence). CDR3 length equals 14 residues. CDR3 bases: TGCAGTGCTACCGACAGGGGCTTCTCCTACGAGCAGTACTTC. This gives the protein CSATDRGFSYEQYF.

The rearrangement uses TRBV18 and TRBJ1-1; 8 bases are shared with TRBD1. The V and J ends lost 4 bases and 3 bases, in that order; junction bases with no gene match: 10. Germline V gives CDR1 KGHSH, CDR2 LQKENI. The CDR3 runs 16 residues. The CDR3 here is CASSLLRQGRYTEAFF. The CDR3 DNA follows: TGTGCCAGCTCACTACTTCGACAGGGGCGGTACACTGAAGCTTTCTTT.

Ten or more counts support this clonotype. The chain is built from TRBV30 and TRBJ2-7; 8 bases align to TRBD1. The CDR3 is 14 amino acids. Germline trimming cut 3 bases from V and 3 bases from J; bases unmatched to any gene: 7. In germline, CDR1 is GTSNPN, CDR2 SVGIG (reference sequence). CDR3: CAWSPGGGFYEQYF. The CDR3 DNA sequence: TGTGCCTGGAGCCCAGGGGGCGGTTTCTACGAGCAGTACTTC.

This clonotype was detected ten times or more. The chain couples TRBV7-2 to TRBJ2-4; D is unclear. This CDR3 region has 16 residues. The V gene's germline CDR1 is SGHTA and CDR2 FQGNSA. The V and J ends lost 1 base and 6 bases respectively, with 16 bases between them. The CDR3 DNA reads as TGTGCCAGCAGCTTAGGGCCGTCACGGGTTACAAACATTCAGTACTTC. This sequence encodes CASSLGPSRVTNIQYF. Together with reference TRBV7-2 and TRBJ2-4, the CDR3 gives the full variable domain: GAGVSQSPSNKVTEKGKDVELRCDPISGHTALYWYRQSLGQGLEFLIYFQGNSAPDKSGLPSDRFSAERTGGSVSTLTIQRTQQEDSAVYLCASSLGPSRVTNIQYFGAGTRLSVL.

By frequency in the sample, this clonotype is medium-sized (0.01 to 0.1%). The J gene is TRBJ2-1, the V gene TRBV20-1, with 7 bases identical to TRBD2. Looked up from germline, CDR1 is DFQATT and CDR2 is SNEGSKA (reference sequence). V shed 6 bases and J 6 bases; nucleotides not matched to a gene: 5. This CDR3 is 12 amino acids long. CDR3 amino acids: CSAVTSINEQFF. The CDR3 DNA sequence: TGCAGTGCCGTGACTAGCATCAATGAGCAGTTCTTC.

This clonotype has at least ten counts. The rearrangement links TRBV28 to TRBJ2-1; 10 bases fit TRBD2. Trimming removed 2 bases from V and 8 bases from J; junction bases left unmatched: 12. The CDR3 is made up of 17 amino acids. Germline V gene lookup returns CDR1 MDHEN and CDR2 SYDVKM. CDR3 sequence: CASSLRVSGRAVYEQFF. The DNA of the CDR3 is TGTGCCAGCAGTTTAAGGGTCAGCGGGAGGGCCGTCTATGAGCAGTTCTTC.

The chain uses TRBV28 and TRBJ1-5, with TRBD1 matching over 7 bases. Germline V gene data show CDR1 as MDHEN and CDR2 as SYDVKM. V dropped 8 bases and J dropped 2; count of bases not matched to a gene: 18. The CDR3 is 18 amino acids. The CDR3: CASGPTGVLLSGNQPQHF. In nucleotides, the CDR3 is TGTGCCAGCGGCCCCACAGGGGTTCTGCTGTCGGGCAATCAGCCCCAGCATTTT. The full variable domain, completed using reference TRBV28 and TRBJ1-5, is DVKVTQSSRYLVKRTGEKVFLECVQDMDHENMFWYRQDPGLGLRLIYFSYDVKMKEKGDIPEGYSVSREKKERFSLILESASTNQTSMYLCASGPTGVLLSGNQPQHFGDGTRLSIL.

This clonotype was detected a few times. The chain combines TRBV5-6 with TRBJ2-5; 9 nucleotides agree with TRBD1. The ends lost 3 bases at V and 4 bases at J; junction bases unmatched: 4. The CDR3 contains 14 residues. Germline V lookup: CDR1 SGHDT, CDR2 YYEEEE. The CDR3 nucleotides are TGTGCCAGCAGCTCGTTGACAGGGGGAGAGACCCAGTACTTC. The encoded protein is CASSSLTGGETQYF.

This clonotype was found many times. The chain carries TRBV9 and TRBJ2-5; 10 positions agree with TRBD2. CDR1 is SGDLS, CDR2 YYNGEE, per germline. CDR3 length: 18 residues. The V segment lost 3 bases and the J segment 5 bases; nucleotides outside the gene matches: 16. The CDR3 region has the DNA TGTGCCAGCAGCGGGGGTCGGTTCTCTAGCGGGAGCGGCGAGACCCAGTACTTC. It yields the protein CASSGGRFSSGSGETQYF.

V gene TRBV6-2 or TRBV6-3 combines with J gene TRBJ2-1; possible D gene TRBD1, 7 bases. Germline-derived CDR1 and CDR2 are MNHEY and SVGEGT. This CDR3 comprises 15 residues. Trimming pared 5 bases from V and 5 bases from J, leaving 16 bases between. CDR3 sequence reads: CASSPQGGPNNEQFF. Written as DNA, the CDR3 is TGTGCCAGCAGTCCCCAGGGGGGCCCCAACAATGAGCAGTTCTTC.

V and J are TRBV6-1 and TRBJ1-2; 9 positions match TRBD1. The CDR3 has 14 residues. Germline CDR1 and CDR2: MNHNS and SASEGT. V shed 6 bases and J 4 bases; nucleotides not matched to a gene: 6. CDR3 residues: CASRSKTGGYGYTF. The DNA of the CDR3 is TGTGCCAGCAGATCAAAGACAGGGGGCTATGGCTACACCTTC.

This clonotype was counted many times. The chain links TRBV6-2 or TRBV6-3 to TRBJ2-1, with a weak D call TRBD1 (5 bases). CDR3 length: 13 residues. Trimming took off 4 bases at V and 2 bases at J, with 6 bases between the two ends. Per germline, CDR1 MNHEY and CDR2 SVGEGT. The CDR3 protein is CASSSQAYNEQFF. CDR3 DNA: TGTGCCAGCAGTTCACAGGCCTACAATGAGCAGTTCTTC.

This clonotype was recorded many times. This rearrangement joins TRBV5-1 to TRBJ1-4; the match to TRBD1 covers 8 bases. The CDR3 contains 15 residues. Germline V gene lookup returns CDR1 SGHRS and CDR2 YFSETQ. Trimming took 3 bases from V and 0 from J; bases not matched to a gene: 1. The CDR3 loop reads CASSSTGATNEKLFF. The CDR3 region has the DNA TGCGCCAGCAGCTCGACAGGGGCAACTAATGAAAAACTGTTTTTT.

The V and J genes are TRBV7-9 and TRBJ2-7; 9 bases are a match to TRBD1. The CDR3 totals 18 residues. After removal of 5 bases from V and 1 base from J, the junction contained 15 bases not matched to a gene. Germline CDR1 SEHNR, CDR2 FQNEAQ (reference sequence). In DNA form, the CDR3 reads TGTGCCAGCAGCCCATTTAAGTTACCGGGACAGGGATCCTACGAGCAGTACTTC. Protein sequence: CASSPFKLPGQGSYEQYF.

This clonotype showed up many times. The CDR3 coding sequence is TGTGCCAGCAGTCCTAGCGGGAGTTACGAGCAGTACTTC. Translating it yields CASSPSGSYEQYF. The chain has TRBV28 and TRBJ2-7, with 10 bases that match TRBD2. CDR1 is MDHEN and CDR2 is SYDVKM in the germline V gene. The J segment lost 4 bases and the V segment lost 5 bases, leaving 2 bases of the junction unmatched. This CDR3 has 13 amino acids.

This clonotype was counted a few times. The rearrangement uses TRBV7-9 and TRBJ2-1; 8 bases agree with TRBD2. From germline, CDR1 is SEHNR and CDR2 FQNEAQ (reference sequence). The CDR3 has 18 residues. V lost 8 bases and J lost 5; bases outside the gene matches: 20. This CDR3 reads CASPVNSGIYLVNNEQFF. The CDR3 DNA follows: TGTGCCAGCCCAGTTAATAGCGGGATTTATCTCGTGAACAATGAGCAGTTCTTC.

At least ten counts were recorded for this clonotype. The CDR3 DNA reads as TGTGCCTGGGGGGGGGGGACAGATACGCAGTATTTT. Protein product: CAWGGGTDTQYF. This sequence joins TRBV30 and TRBJ2-3, with 7 bases aligning to TRBD2. Germline CDR1 GTSNPN, CDR2 SVGIG (reference sequence). With 5 bases clipped from V and 3 bases from J, the junction kept 2 bases outside the gene matches. The CDR3 spans 12 residues.

Relative to its sample, this clonotype is medium-sized. The V call is TRBV4-1, the J call TRBJ1-1, with D perhaps TRBD1 (5 bases). Looked up from germline, CDR1 is MGHRA and CDR2 is YSYEKL. Trimming cost V 0 bases and J 0 bases, with 11 bases left between them. This CDR3 is 16 amino acids long. CDR3 loop: CASSQDRYRLNTEAFF. The DNA of the CDR3 is TGCGCCAGCAGCCAAGACCGGTACAGGTTGAACACTGAAGCTTTCTTT.

Many counts were recorded for this clonotype. The chain recombines TRBV4-2 with TRBJ2-2; perhaps TRBD2 as D (6 bases). CDR1 and CDR2 from the germline V gene are LGHNA and YNFKEQ. Between the trimmed V and J ends, which lost 0 bases and 2 bases, there was a span of 10 bases. This CDR3 contains 16 residues. Here the CDR3 DNA reads TGTGCCAGCAGCCAAGACTCTACTAGCAACACCGGGGAGCTGTTTTTT. This translates into CASSQDSTSNTGELFF.

The table lists this clonotype with many counts. The rearrangement joins TRBV20-1 to TRBJ2-1; 13 bases are shared with TRBD2. CDR3 length equals 16 residues. J gave up 1 base and V 7 bases, and 7 bases lay outside the gene matches. Germline CDR1 and CDR2: DFQATT and SNEGSKA (reference sequence). The CDR3 region is CSVRTSGSWSYNEQFF. In nucleotides, the CDR3 is TGCAGTGTCCGGACTAGCGGGAGTTGGTCCTACAATGAGCAGTTCTTC.

This clonotype has ten or more counts. In nucleotides, the CDR3 is TGCGCCAGCAGCCAAGATAGACACGGGTCCTACGAGCAGTACTTC. This translates into CASSQDRHGSYEQYF. This sequence joins TRBV4-3 and TRBJ2-7; D unclear. CDR1 and CDR2 from the germline V gene are LGHNA and YSLEER. Trimming took off 0 bases at V and 1 base at J, with 10 bases between the two ends. The CDR3 is 15 residues long.